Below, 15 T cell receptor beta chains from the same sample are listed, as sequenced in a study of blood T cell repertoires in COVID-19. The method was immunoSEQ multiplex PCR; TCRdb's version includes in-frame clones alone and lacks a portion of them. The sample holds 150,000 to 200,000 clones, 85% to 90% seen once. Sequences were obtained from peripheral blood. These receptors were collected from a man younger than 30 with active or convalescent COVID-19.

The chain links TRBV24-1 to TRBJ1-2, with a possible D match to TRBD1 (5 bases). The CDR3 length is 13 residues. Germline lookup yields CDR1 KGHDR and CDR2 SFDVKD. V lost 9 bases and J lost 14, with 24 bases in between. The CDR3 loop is CATLDNTGRIGTF. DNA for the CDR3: TGTGCCACCTTGGATAATACAGGTCGTATTGGGACCTTC.

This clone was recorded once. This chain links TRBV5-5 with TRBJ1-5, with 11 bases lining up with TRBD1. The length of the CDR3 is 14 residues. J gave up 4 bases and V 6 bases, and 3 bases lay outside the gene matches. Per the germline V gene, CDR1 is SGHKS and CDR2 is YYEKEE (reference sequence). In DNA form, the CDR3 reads TGTGCCAGCACCGGGACAGGGGGGAATCAGCCCCAGCATTTT. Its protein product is CASTGTGGNQPQHF.

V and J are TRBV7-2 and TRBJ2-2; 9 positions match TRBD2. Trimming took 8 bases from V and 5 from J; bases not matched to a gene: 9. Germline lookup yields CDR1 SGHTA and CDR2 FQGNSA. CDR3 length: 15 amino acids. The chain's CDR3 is CASQEAGGFTGELFF. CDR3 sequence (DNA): TGTGCCAGCCAGGAAGCGGGGGGTTTTACCGGGGAGCTGTTTTTT.

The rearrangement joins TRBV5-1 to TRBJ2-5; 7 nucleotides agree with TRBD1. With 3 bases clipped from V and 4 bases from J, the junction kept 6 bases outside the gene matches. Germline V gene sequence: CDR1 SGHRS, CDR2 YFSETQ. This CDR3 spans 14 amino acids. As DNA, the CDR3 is TGCGCCAGCAGCTCTCGGGACAGCGGAGAGACCCAGTACTTC. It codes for CASSSRDSGETQYF.

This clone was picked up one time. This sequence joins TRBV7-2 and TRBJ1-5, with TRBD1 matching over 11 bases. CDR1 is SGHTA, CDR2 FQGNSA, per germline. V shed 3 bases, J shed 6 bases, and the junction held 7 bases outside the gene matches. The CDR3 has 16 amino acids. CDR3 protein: CASSFGQGAGGQPQHF. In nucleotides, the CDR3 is TGTGCCAGCAGCTTCGGACAGGGGGCAGGAGGTCAGCCCCAGCATTTT.

CDR3 residues: CATSDLGTGKTDTQYF. The CDR3, as DNA: TGTGCCACCAGTGATTTAGGGACAGGGAAGACAGATACGCAGTATTTT. The V and J genes are TRBV24-1 and TRBJ2-3; TRBD1 matches 9 bases. The CDR3 covers 16 residues. Trimming took 1 base from V and 3 from J; bases not matched to a gene: 4. The germline V gene encodes CDR1 KGHDR and CDR2 SFDVKD.

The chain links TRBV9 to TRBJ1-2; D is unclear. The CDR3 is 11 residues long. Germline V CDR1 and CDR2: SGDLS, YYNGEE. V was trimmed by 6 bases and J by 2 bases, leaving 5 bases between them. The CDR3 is CASTGNYGYTF. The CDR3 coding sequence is TGTGCCAGCACGGGAAACTATGGCTACACCTTC.

CDR3 amino acids: CSVRDRITNYGYTF. CDR3 in DNA: TGCAGCGTCCGGGACAGGATTACTAACTATGGCTACACCTTC. The chain is built from TRBV29-1 and TRBJ1-2; TRBD1 aligns across 8 bases. J lost 0 bases, V lost 6 bases, and 6 bases had no gene match. The length of the CDR3 is 14 residues. Germline CDR1 reads SQVTM; CDR2 reads ANQGSEA.

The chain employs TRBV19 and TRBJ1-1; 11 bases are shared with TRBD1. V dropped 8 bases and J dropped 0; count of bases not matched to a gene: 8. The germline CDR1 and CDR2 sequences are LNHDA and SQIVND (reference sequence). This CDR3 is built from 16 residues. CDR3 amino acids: CASSFGTGGMNTEAFF. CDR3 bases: TGTGCCAGTTCTTTCGGGACAGGGGGAATGAACACTGAAGCTTTCTTT.

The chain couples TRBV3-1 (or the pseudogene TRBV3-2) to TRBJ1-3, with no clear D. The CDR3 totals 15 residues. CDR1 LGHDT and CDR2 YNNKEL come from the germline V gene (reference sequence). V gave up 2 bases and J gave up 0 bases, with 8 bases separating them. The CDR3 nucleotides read TGTGCCAGCAGCCAATCCGCTAGCTCTGGAAACACCATATATTTT. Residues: CASSQSASSGNTIYF.

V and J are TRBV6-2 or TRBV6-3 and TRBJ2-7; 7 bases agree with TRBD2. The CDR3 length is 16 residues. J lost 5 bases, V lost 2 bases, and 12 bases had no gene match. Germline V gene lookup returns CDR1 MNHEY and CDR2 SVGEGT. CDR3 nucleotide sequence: TGTGCCAGCAGTTACGTCCAGTCCGGGACTACCCACGAGCAGTACTTC. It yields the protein CASSYVQSGTTHEQYF.

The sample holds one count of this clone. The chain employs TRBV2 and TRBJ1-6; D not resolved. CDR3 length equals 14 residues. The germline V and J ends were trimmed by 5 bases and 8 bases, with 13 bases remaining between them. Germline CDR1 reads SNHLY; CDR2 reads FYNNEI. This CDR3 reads CASSRRGNDSPLHF. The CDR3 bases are TGTGCCAGCAGTCGGAGAGGTAATGATTCACCCCTCCACTTT.

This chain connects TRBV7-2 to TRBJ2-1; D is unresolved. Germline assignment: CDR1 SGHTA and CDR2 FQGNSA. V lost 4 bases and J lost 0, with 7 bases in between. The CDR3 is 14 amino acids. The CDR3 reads CASSSPNSYNEQFF. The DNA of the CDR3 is TGTGCCAGCAGCTCCCCTAACTCCTACAATGAGCAGTTCTTC.

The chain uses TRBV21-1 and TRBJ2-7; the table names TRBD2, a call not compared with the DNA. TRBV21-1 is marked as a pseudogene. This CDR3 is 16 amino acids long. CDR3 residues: CASSKNNTSGAYEQYF. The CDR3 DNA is TGTGCCAGCAGCAAAAACAACACTAGCGGGGCCTACGAGCAGTACTTC.

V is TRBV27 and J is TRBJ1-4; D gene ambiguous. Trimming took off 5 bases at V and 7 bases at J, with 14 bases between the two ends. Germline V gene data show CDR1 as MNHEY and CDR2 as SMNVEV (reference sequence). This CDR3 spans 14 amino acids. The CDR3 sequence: CASSRRISLEKLFF. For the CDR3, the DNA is TGTGCCAGCAGTAGGAGGATATCCCTTGAAAAACTGTTTTTT.